This T cell receptor beta chain was observed in a study of T cells after posttransplantation cyclophosphamide. Here immunoSEQ multiplex PCR was the method, and the copy in TCRdb shows in-frame clones only, minus some. The data contain 16,000 or so clones, roughly 93% of them singletons. General study points: Later blood repertoires were often dominated by clones from the donor CD8+ memory compartment.

Trimming pared 10 bases from V and 7 bases from J, leaving 23 bases between. The CDR3 sequence is 14 residues long. CDR1 and CDR2 (germline): SGHRS, YFSETQ. Treatment was busulfan-fludarabine conditioning, a marrow graft, and cyclophosphamide on days +3 and +4. Regarding this clone: As yet, its antigen is unknown.

The source was CD4+ T cells sorted from blood, collected after allogeneic stem cell transplant with posttransplant cyclophosphamide. The source of this sequence is a male patient between 55 and 70 years old who received an allogeneic stem cell transplant from a related donor and was CMV-positive. Some T cells may be transferred from the graft donor. This chain joins TRBV5-1 and TRBJ2-5, with no clear D. CDR3 region: CAPSPTAAGRTQYF. CDR3 bases: TGCGCCCCCTCCCCGACCGCCGCTGGGCGGACCCAGTACTTC.